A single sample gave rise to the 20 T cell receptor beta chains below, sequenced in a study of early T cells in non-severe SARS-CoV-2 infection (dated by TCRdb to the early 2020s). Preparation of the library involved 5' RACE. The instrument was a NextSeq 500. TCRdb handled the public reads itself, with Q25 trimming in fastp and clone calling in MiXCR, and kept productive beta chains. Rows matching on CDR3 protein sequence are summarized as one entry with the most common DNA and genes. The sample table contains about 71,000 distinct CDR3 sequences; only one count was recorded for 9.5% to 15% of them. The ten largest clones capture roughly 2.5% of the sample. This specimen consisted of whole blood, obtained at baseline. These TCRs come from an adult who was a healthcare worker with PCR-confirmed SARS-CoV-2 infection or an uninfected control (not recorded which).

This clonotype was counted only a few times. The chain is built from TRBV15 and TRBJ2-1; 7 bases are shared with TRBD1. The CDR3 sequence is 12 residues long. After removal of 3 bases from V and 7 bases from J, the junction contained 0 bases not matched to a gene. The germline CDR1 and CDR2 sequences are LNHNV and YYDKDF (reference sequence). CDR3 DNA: TGTGCCACCAGCAGGGACAGGAATGAGCAGTTCTTC. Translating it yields CATSRDRNEQFF.

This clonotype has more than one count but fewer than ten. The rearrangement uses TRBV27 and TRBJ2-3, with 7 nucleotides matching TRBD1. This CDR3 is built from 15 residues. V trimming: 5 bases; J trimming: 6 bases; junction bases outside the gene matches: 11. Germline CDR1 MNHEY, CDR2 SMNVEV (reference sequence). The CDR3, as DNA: TGTGCCAGCAGTAACTCCGGGACAGCCCCCGATACGCAGTATTTT. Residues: CASSNSGTAPDTQYF.

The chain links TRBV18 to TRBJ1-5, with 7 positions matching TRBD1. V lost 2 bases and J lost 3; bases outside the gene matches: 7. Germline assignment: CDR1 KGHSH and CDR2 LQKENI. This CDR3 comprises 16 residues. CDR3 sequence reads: CASSPGDSTFNQPQHF. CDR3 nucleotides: TGTGCCAGCTCACCAGGGGACAGTACTTTCAATCAGCCCCAGCATTTT.

This CDR3 reads CASSYGQAKINEKLFF. The CDR3 DNA follows: TGTGCCAGCAGCTACGGACAGGCGAAGATTAATGAAAAACTGTTTTTT. The chain joins TRBV3-1 to TRBJ1-4; 7 bases are shared with TRBD1. The CDR3 contains 16 residues. Germline V gives CDR1 LGHDT, CDR2 YNNKEL (reference sequence). The J segment lost 4 bases and the V segment lost 5 bases, leaving 10 bases of the junction unmatched.

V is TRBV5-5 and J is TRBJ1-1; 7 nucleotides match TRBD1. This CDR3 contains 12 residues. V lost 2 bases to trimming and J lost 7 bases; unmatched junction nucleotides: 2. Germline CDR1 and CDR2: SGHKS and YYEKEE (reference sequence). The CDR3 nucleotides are TGTGCCAGCAGCTTTAGACAGGGTGAAGCTTTCTTT. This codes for CASSFRQGEAFF. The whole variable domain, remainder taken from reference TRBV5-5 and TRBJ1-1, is DAGVTQSPTHLIKTRGQQVTLRCSPISGHKSVSWYQQVLGQGPQFIFQYYEKEERGRGNFPDRFSARQFPNYSSELNVNALLLGDSALYLCASSFRQGEAFFGQGTRLTVV.

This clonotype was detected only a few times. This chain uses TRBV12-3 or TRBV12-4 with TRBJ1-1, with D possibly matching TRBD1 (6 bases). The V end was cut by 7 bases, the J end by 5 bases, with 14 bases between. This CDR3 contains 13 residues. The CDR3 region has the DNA TGTGCCAGCACCAGGACAGCCGAAACTGAAGCTTTCTTT. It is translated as CASTRTAETEAFF.

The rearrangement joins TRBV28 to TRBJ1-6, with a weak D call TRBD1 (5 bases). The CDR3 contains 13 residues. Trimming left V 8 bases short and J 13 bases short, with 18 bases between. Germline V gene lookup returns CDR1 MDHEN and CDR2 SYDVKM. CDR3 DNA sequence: TGTGCCAGCCTCCCTTGGCAGGGCGCGCCCCTCCACTTT. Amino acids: CASLPWQGAPLHF.

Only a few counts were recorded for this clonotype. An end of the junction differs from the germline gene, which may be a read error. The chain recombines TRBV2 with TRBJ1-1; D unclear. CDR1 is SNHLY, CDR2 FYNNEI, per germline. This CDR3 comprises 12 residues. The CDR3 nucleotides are TGTGCCACCAGTCGCGAGAGGAGTGAAGCTTTCTTT. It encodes CATSRERSEAFF.

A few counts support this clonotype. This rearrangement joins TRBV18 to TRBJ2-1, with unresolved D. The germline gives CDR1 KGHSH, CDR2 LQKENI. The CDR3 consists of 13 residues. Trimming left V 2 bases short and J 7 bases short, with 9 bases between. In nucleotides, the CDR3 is TGTGCCAGCTCACCAGGAGTTACGAATGAGCAGTTCTTC. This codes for CASSPGVTNEQFF.

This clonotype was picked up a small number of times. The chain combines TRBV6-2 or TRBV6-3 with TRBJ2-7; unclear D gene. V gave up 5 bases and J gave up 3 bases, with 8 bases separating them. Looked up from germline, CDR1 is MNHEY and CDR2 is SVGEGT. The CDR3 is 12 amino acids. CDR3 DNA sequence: TGTGCCAGCAGTAACCCTCTCTACGAGCAGTACTTC. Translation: CASSNPLYEQYF.

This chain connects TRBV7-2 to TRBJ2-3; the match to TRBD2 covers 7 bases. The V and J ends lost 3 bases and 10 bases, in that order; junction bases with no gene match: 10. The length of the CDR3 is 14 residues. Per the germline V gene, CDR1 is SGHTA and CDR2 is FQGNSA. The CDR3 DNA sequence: TGTGCCAGCAGCTTGCCACCCAGTCTAGCGGCGCAGTATTTT. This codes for CASSLPPSLAAQYF.

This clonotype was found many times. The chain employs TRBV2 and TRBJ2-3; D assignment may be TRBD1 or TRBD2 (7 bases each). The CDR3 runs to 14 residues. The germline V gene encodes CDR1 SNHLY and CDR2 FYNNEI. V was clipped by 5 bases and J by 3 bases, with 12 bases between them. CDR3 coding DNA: TGTGCCAGCAGTCGACAGGGAGGGACAGATACGCAGTATTTT. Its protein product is CASSRQGGTDTQYF.

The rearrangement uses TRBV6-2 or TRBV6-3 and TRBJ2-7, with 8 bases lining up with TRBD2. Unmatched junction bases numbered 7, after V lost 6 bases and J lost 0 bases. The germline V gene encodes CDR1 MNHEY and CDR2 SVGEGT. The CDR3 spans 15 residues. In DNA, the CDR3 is TGTGCCAGCAGGACACTAGCGGCGAGCTCCTACGAGCAGTACTTC. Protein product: CASRTLAASSYEQYF.

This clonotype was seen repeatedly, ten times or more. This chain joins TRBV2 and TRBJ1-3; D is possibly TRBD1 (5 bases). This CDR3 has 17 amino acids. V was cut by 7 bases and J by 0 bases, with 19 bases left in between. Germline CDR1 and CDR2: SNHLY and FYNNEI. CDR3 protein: CASKYGGQGFSGNTIYF. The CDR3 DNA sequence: TGTGCCAGCAAATACGGCGGGCAGGGCTTCTCTGGAAACACCATATATTTT.

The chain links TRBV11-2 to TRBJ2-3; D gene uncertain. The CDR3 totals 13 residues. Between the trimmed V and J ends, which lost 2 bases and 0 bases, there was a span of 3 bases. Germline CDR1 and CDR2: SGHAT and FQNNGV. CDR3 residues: CASSLLSTDTQYF. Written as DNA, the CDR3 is TGTGCCAGCAGCTTACTGAGCACAGATACGCAGTATTTT.

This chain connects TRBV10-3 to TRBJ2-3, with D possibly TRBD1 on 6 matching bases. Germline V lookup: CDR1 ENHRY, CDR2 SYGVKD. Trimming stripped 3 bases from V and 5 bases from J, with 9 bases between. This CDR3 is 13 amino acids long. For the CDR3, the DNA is TGTGCCATCAGTGATACAGGGAAAGATACGCAGTATTTT. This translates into CAISDTGKDTQYF.

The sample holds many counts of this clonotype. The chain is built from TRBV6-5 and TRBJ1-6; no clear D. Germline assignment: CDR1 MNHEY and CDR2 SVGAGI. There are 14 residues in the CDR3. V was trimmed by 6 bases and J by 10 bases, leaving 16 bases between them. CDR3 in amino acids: CASSNGPRESPLHF. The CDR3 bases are TGTGCCAGCAGCAATGGCCCTCGTGAGTCACCCCTCCACTTT.

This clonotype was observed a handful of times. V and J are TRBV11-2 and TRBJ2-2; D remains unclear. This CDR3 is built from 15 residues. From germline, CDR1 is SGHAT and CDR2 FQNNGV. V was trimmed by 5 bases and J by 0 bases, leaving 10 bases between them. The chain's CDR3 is CASSPLRTNTGELFF. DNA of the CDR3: TGTGCCAGCAGCCCCCTACGGACGAACACCGGGGAGCTGTTTTTT.

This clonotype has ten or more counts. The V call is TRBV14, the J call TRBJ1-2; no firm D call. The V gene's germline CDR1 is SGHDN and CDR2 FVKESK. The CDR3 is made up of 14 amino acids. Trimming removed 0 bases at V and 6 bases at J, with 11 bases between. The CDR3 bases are TGTGCCAGCAGCCAAGATGGGTACCACGATGGCTACACCTTC. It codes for CASSQDGYHDGYTF. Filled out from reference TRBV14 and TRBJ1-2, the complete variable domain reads EAGVTQFPSHSVIEKGQTVTLRCDPISGHDNLYWYRRVMGKEIKFLLHFVKESKQDESGMPNNRFLAERTGGTYSTLKVQPAELEDSGVYFCASSQDGYHDGYTFGSGTRLTVV.

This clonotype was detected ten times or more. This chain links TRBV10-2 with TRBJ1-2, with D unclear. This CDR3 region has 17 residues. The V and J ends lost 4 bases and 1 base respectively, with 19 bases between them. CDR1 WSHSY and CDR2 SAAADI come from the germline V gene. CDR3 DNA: TGCGCCAGCAGTGTGGCTGGCACAACGACGTTTAACTATGGCTACACCTTC. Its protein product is CASSVAGTTTFNYGYTF.